This is a list of T cell receptor beta chains from one sample in a study of blood T cell repertoires in COVID-19. TCRdb's table, derived via immunoSEQ multiplex PCR, lists solely in-frame clones and lacks some. The sample holds over 200,000 clones, about 90% seen once. The sample consisted of peripheral blood. Every receptor here comes from a man aged 40-50 years with active or convalescent COVID-19. Both conserved end residues are part of each CDR3.

CDR3 length | V gene | CDR3 protein
15 | TRBV27 | CASRAYADLNTEAFF
14 | TRBV9 | CASSPADGYNEQFF
15 | TRBV27 | CASRGGGTGVNEQYF
15 | TRBV9 | CASSGSGLAGETQYF
18 | TRBV28 | CASSFVRGTSLTNYGYTF
16 | TRBV29-1 | CSADSGLAGVVETQYF
15 | TRBV7-3 | CASSSGGQNSYEQYF
13 | TRBV6-1 | CASSDSLWYEQYF
14 | TRBV6-2/TRBV6-3 | CASSFGTGPNEQFF
15 | TRBV27 | CASSPRQGLTYEQYF
13 | TRBV5-4 | CASSSSANYGYTF
15 | TRBV19 | CASSVGGGPPDTQYF
14 | TRBV27 | CASKQGQSNQPQHF
14 | TRBV28 | CASSSGQGHLGYTF
12 | TRBV11-2 | CASSLSNNEQFF
14 | TRBV29-1 | CSAGGGTGADEQYF
16 | TRBV6-2/TRBV6-3 | CASSRGPLPSYNEQFF
12 | TRBV19 | CASSIGSEGYTF
13 | TRBV7-7 | CASSLDRGNTIYF
14 | TRBV4-2 | CASSPRQGANIQYF
12 | TRBV19 | CASSDRPYEQYF
15 | TRBV4-1 | CASSQARGLNYGYTF
14 | TRBV6-5 | CASSYRDRTTEAFF
16 | TRBV18 | CASSPSTGSANEKLFF
13 | TRBV24-1 | CATTSGDRELVTF
13 | TRBV19 | CASSPGTGDGYTF
13 | TRBV4-1 | CASSQAGNSPLHF
16 | TRBV5-4 | CASSPGSGTGNTEAFF
14 | TRBV7-6 | CASSLSGSTDTQYF
14 | TRBV27 | CASSFDRGPTEAFF
13 | TRBV19 | CASSIRESTEAFF
15 | TRBV5-4 | CASSLGADNNQPQHF
12 | TRBV27 | CASSPRGSPLHF
16 | TRBV9 | CASSNRGGAFAGELFF
15 | TRBV5-4 | CASTLQGGDKTEAFF
15 | TRBV5-1 | CASMDRGANTGELFF
19 | TRBV27 | CASSARPPSGGLRSGELFF
17 | TRBV11-2 | CASSSPTSGRAYNEQFF
17 | TRBV7-9 | CASSFRQENSGANVLTF
15 | TRBV7-6 | CASSLVSGGDEKLFF
13 | TRBV7-9 | CASSSSPSGELFF
15 | TRBV7-6 | CASSPVSGGNEKLFF
13 | TRBV19 | CASSGAAPGELFF
12 | TRBV20-1 | CSASHPNNEQFF
17 | TRBV30 | CAWRGRGGGWDNSPLHF
16 | TRBV11-3 | CASSLGPGQGGYEQYF
13 | TRBV7-3 | CASSTNRVMGQYF
15 | TRBV28 | CASSRWRGLTGELFF